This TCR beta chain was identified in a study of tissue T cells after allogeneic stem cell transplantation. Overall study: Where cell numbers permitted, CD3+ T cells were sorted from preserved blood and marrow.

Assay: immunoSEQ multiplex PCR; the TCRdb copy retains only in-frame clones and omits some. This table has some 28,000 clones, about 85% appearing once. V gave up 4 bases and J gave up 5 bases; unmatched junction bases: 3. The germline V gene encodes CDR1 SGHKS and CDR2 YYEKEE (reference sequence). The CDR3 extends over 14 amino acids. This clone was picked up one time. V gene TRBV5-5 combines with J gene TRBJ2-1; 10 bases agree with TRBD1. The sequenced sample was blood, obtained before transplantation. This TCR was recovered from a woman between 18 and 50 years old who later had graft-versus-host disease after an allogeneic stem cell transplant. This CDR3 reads CASSRTGGDNEQFF. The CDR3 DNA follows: TGTGCCAGCAGCCGGACAGGGGGGGACAATGAGCAGTTCTTC.